The entry that follows covers one T cell receptor beta chain sequence. Its antigen is still unknown. This sample is part of a study of long-term antiretroviral therapy in people with HIV. Whole-study context: The study's earliest collections predate the 2015 immediate-ART recommendation by about a decade.

Germline V gene lookup returns CDR1 SGHNT and CDR2 YYREEE (reference sequence). V shed 3 bases and J 5 bases; nucleotides not matched to a gene: 6. The CDR3 is made up of 16 amino acids. Study findings and constraints: Controls exceeded HIV repertoires in CDR3 length range. No data on ART adherence, viral resistance or therapy changes.

immunoSEQ v3.0 was run at survey level. Sequenced by immunoSEQ multiplex PCR; TCRdb stores in-frame clones only, minus some. The sample shows 30,000 to 40,000 clones, roughly four fifths of them seen only once. The material sequenced was unsorted PBMCs, taken 0.4 years before starting antiretroviral therapy. This clonotype was sampled from a man younger than 30 with HIV. V is TRBV5-4 and J is TRBJ2-1, with 12 nucleotides matching TRBD2. In DNA form, the CDR3 reads TGTGCCAGCAGCTACCCGACTAGCGGGGGAAACAATGAGCAGTTCTTC. Its protein product is CASSYPTSGGNNEQFF. Variable domain in full (rest from reference TRBV5-4 and TRBJ2-1): ETGVTQSPTHLIKTRGQQVTLRCSSQSGHNTVSWYQQALGQGPQFIFQYYREEENGRGNFPPRFSGLQFPNYSSELNVNALELDDSALYLCASSYPTSGGNNEQFFGPGTRLTVL.